The 24 T cell receptor beta chains in this list originate from one sample, sequenced in a study of breast tumors, draining lymph nodes, adjacent tissues. TCRdb processed the multiplex PCR reads anew with MiXCR; each CDR3 protein has one entry. The sample holds roughly 120,000 distinct CDR3 sequences; 15% to 20% are singletons and the top ten take roughly 3.5%. Samples came from axillary lymph nodes draining the breast cancer. Specimen: axillary lymph node tissue. These receptors were obtained from a female donor with breast cancer. Some clones in this sample may be carry-over from other donors' samples.

The chain couples TRBV19 to TRBJ2-3; TRBD2 is a possible D gene (6 bases). V lost 6 bases, J lost 5 bases, and 12 bases lay in between. The germline gives CDR1 LNHDA, CDR2 SQIVND (reference sequence). The CDR3 has 13 residues. The CDR3 loop is CASSDSGKDTQYF. The CDR3 DNA reads TGTGCCAGTAGCGATAGCGGAAAAGATACGCAGTATTTT. Variable domain in full (rest from reference TRBV19 and TRBJ2-3): DGGITQSPKYLFRKEGQNVTLSCEQNLNHDAMYWYRQDPGQGLRLIYYSQIVNDFQKGDIAEGYSVSREKKESFPLTVTSAQKNPTAFYLCASSDSGKDTQYFGPGTRLTVL.

This chain uses TRBV28 with TRBJ1-5; D uncertain. Germline loops: CDR1 MDHEN, CDR2 SYDVKM. The CDR3 spans 16 residues. Trimming took off 5 bases at V and 1 base at J, with 15 bases between the two ends. The CDR3 DNA follows: TGTGCCAGCAGTCCCATGGGGAGAACGAGCAATCAGCCCCAGCATTTT. It specifies CASSPMGRTSNQPQHF.

This clonotype was seen at least ten times. The chain uses TRBV20-1 and TRBJ2-7; 9 bases line up with TRBD2. Germline CDR1 and CDR2: DFQATT and SNEGSKA (reference sequence). The ends lost 1 base at V and 2 bases at J; junction bases unmatched: 9. This CDR3 has 16 residues. The CDR3 region is CSARGGAGGETYEQYF. CDR3 bases: TGCAGTGCTAGAGGAGGGGCGGGAGGGGAGACCTACGAGCAGTACTTC.

This clonotype appeared many times. This rearrangement joins TRBV7-3 to TRBJ2-3; 14 bases map to TRBD2. CDR1 and CDR2 (germline): SGHTA, FQGTGA. CDR3 size: 14 residues. The trim removed 5 bases at V and 10 bases at J, leaving 5 bases unmatched. DNA of the CDR3: TGTGCCAGCAGCCAAGGACTAGCGGGGGGCGCGCAGTATTTT. This encodes CASSQGLAGGAQYF.

Regarding this clonotype: This may be a read error: a much more frequent sequence differs by one nucleotide. CDR3 amino acids: CASSFRQGSITGELSF. The DNA of the CDR3 is TGCGCCAGCAGCTTTCGACAGGGGTCCATAACCGGGGAGCTGTCTTTT. The chain carries TRBV5-1 and TRBJ2-2; 8 bases are a match to TRBD1. Germline V gene data show CDR1 as SGHRS and CDR2 as YFSETQ. CDR3 size: 16 residues.

Note on this clonotype: A clone one base away is much larger, so this may be a read error. The chain is built from TRBV11-3 and TRBJ2-2; D gene uncertain. The germline V gene encodes CDR1 SGHNT and CDR2 YENEEA. The CDR3 loop spans 12 amino acids. CDR3 region: CACSFYTGELFF. In DNA, the CDR3 is TGTGCCTGCAGCTTTTACACCGGGGAGCTGTTTTTT.

This clonotype was picked up many times. The chain couples TRBV6-5 to TRBJ2-3, with TRBD2 identical over 10 bases. The CDR3 runs to 15 residues. Germline V lookup: CDR1 MNHEY, CDR2 SVGAGI. The V and J ends lost 6 bases and 8 bases, in that order; junction bases with no gene match: 11. The CDR3 loop is CASRPSGSGAGTQYF. The CDR3 DNA reads TGTGCCAGCAGACCTAGCGGGAGCGGGGCGGGTACGCAGTATTTT.

The chain is built from TRBV6-5 and TRBJ2-1; 8 nucleotides align to TRBD2. This CDR3 region has 17 residues. CDR1 is MNHEY and CDR2 is SVGAGI in the germline V gene. J was trimmed by 3 bases and V by 5 bases; bases with no gene match: 12. The CDR3 is CASSRIGTSGYYNEQFF. The CDR3 bases are TGTGCCAGCAGTCGGATCGGTACTAGCGGATACTACAATGAGCAGTTCTTC.

The rearrangement links TRBV6-6 to TRBJ1-3, with D perhaps TRBD1 (5 bases). The CDR3 has 14 residues. The V gene's germline CDR1 is MNHNY and CDR2 SVGAGI (reference sequence). The V gene lost 4 bases and the J gene lost 1 base, with 8 bases spanning the gap. The CDR3 protein is CASSWGESGNTIYF. The CDR3, as DNA: TGTGCCAGCAGTTGGGGCGAATCTGGAAACACCATATATTTT.

This clonotype was recorded many times. The chain recombines TRBV18 with TRBJ1-2; 9 positions agree with TRBD1. Germline V gene data show CDR1 as KGHSH and CDR2 as LQKENI. The V gene end was trimmed by 8 bases and the J gene end by 3 bases; junction bases not matched to a gene: 4. The CDR3 extends over 13 amino acids. CDR3 loop: CASTTGGYYGYTF. CDR3 nucleotide sequence: TGTGCCAGCACGACAGGGGGTTACTATGGCTACACCTTC.

As concerns this clonotype: A much larger clone differs by one base, so this may be a read error. V is TRBV6-6 and J is TRBJ2-4; TRBD2 is a possible D gene (6 bases). This CDR3 spans 17 amino acids. CDR1 MNHNY and CDR2 SVGAGI come from the germline V gene (reference sequence). DNA for the CDR3: TGTGCCGGCAGTGCCATGGCGGGAAGAACAGCCAAAAACATTCAGTACTTC. Amino acids: CAGSAMAGRTAKNIQYF.

This clonotype appeared many times. The J gene is TRBJ2-5, the V gene TRBV12-3 or TRBV12-4, with D possibly TRBD1 on 5 matching bases. V lost 7 bases and J 1 base, leaving 10 bases between the germline ends. The CDR3 extends over 13 amino acids. The CDR3 protein is CASTRTTQETQYF. The CDR3 DNA is TGTGCCAGCACTCGGACAACCCAAGAGACCCAGTACTTC.

This clonotype has ten or more counts. The J gene is TRBJ1-2, the V gene TRBV20-1, with a tentative D call TRBD1 (6 bases). V was trimmed by 1 base and J by 5 bases, leaving 20 bases between them. Germline V gene lookup returns CDR1 DFQATT and CDR2 SNEGSKA (reference sequence). This CDR3 is 16 amino acids long. CDR3 sequence reads: CSARASGIRGGYGYTF. CDR3 bases: TGCAGTGCTAGAGCTTCGGGAATAAGAGGGGGGTATGGCTACACCTTC.

This clonotype was recorded many times. The V gene is TRBV5-6, the J gene TRBJ2-2; perhaps TRBD1 as D (6 bases). The V end was cut by 1 base, the J end by 0 bases, with 10 bases between. The CDR3 has 16 residues. Germline V gene lookup returns CDR1 SGHDT and CDR2 YYEEEE. CDR3 nucleotides: TGTGCCAGCAGCTTGTTTGGGACACCGAACACCGGGGAGCTGTTTTTT. Its translation is CASSLFGTPNTGELFF.

Comment on this clonotype: This may come from a read error, since a much larger clone is one base off. This chain joins TRBV12-3 or TRBV12-4 and TRBJ2-1; a possible D gene is TRBD1 (6 bases). This CDR3 has 15 amino acids. V lost 6 bases, J lost 5 bases, and 17 bases lay in between. The CDR3 sequence: CASRPSGGWDNEQFF. CDR3 nucleotides: TGTGCCAGCAGACCCAGTGGGGGCTGGGACAATGAGCAGTTCTTC.

A note on this clonotype: Given a much more abundant clone one base away, this may be a read error. The V gene is TRBV27, the J gene TRBJ2-7, with D unresolved. The V gene's germline CDR1 is MNHEY and CDR2 SMNVEV (reference sequence). The CDR3 totals 12 residues. V was shortened by 6 bases and J by 7 bases, with 13 bases between the two germline ends. CDR3 DNA: TGTGCCAGCAGCTCCTCTCTCCGTGAGCAGTACTTC. This gives the protein CASSSSLREQYF.

The chain carries TRBV6-2 or TRBV6-3 and TRBJ2-7; D is undetermined. The CDR3 extends over 13 amino acids. Trimming left V 6 bases short and J 3 bases short, with 12 bases between. Germline assignment: CDR1 MNHEY and CDR2 SVGEGT. The CDR3 protein is CASSQVSLYEQYF. DNA of the CDR3: TGTGCCAGCAGCCAGGTCTCCCTCTACGAGCAGTACTTC.

At least ten counts were recorded for this clonotype. The chain uses TRBV11-2 and TRBJ1-4; TRBD1 aligns across 9 bases. Germline assignment: CDR1 SGHAT and CDR2 FQNNGV. V was clipped by 4 bases and J by 0 bases; unmatched bases: 3. This CDR3 has 16 amino acids. The CDR3 DNA reads as TGTGCCAGCAGCTCGACAGGGGGGGCAACTAATGAAAAACTGTTTTTT. Its protein is CASSSTGGATNEKLFF.

This clonotype was counted only a few times. This sequence joins TRBV30 and TRBJ1-5, with 7 bases that match TRBD1. Germline V gene lookup returns CDR1 GTSNPN and CDR2 SVGIG (reference sequence). The CDR3 runs 18 residues. J lost 0 bases, V lost 0 bases, and 11 bases had no gene match. The CDR3 region has the DNA TGTGCCTGGAGTGTACTTTTGGGACAGAAATATAGCAATCAGCCCCAGCATTTT. Protein: CAWSVLLGQKYSNQPQHF. The full variable domain, with the rest looked up from reference TRBV30 and TRBJ1-5, is SQTIHQWPATLVQPVGSPLSLECTVEGTSNPNLYWYRQAAGRGLQLLFYSVGIGQISSEVPQNLSASRPQDRQFILSSKKLLLSDSGFYLCAWSVLLGQKYSNQPQHFGDGTRLSIL.

For this clonotype: This may be a read error, as it is one base from a much larger clone. The chain combines TRBV7-2 with TRBJ1-4; a possible D gene is TRBD1 (5 bases). This CDR3 has 15 amino acids. Germline values: CDR1 SGHTA, CDR2 FQGNSA. The CDR3 sequence: CASSLQVTTNEKLLF. Written as DNA, the CDR3 is TGTGCCAGCAGTTTACAGGTGACAACTAATGAAAAACTGCTTTTT.

As for this clonotype: A read error may be the cause here, since a much bigger clone is one base away. This sequence joins TRBV20-1 and TRBJ2-2, with 7 bases that match TRBD2. Unmatched junction bases numbered 5, after V lost 6 bases and J lost 1 base. The CDR3 runs 14 residues. In germline, CDR1 is DFQATT, CDR2 SNEGSKA (reference sequence). CDR3 region: CSAGASGNTGELFF. The CDR3 DNA is TGCAGTGCCGGGGCTAGCGGGAACACCGGGGAGCTGTTTTTT.

This clonotype was counted between two and nine times. The chain uses TRBV20-1 and TRBJ2-4, with D tentatively TRBD1 (6 bases). The germline V gene encodes CDR1 DFQATT and CDR2 SNEGSKA (reference sequence). V was pared by 5 bases and J by 3 bases, with 26 bases between. The CDR3 totals 18 residues. The CDR3 sequence: CSALGVGGMEKGKNIQYF. The CDR3 DNA is TGCAGTGCTCTGGGGGTAGGGGGAATGGAGAAAGGCAAAAACATTCAGTACTTC.

The rearrangement links TRBV27 to TRBJ2-3; D call uncertain. V lost 2 bases, J lost 0 bases, and 12 bases lay in between. This CDR3 spans 16 amino acids. Germline V gene data show CDR1 as MNHEY and CDR2 as SMNVEV (reference sequence). The CDR3 here is CASSLRTAASTDTQYF. CDR3 DNA sequence: TGTGCCAGCAGTTTACGTACTGCCGCTAGCACAGATACGCAGTATTTT.

This clonotype was counted many times. The CDR3 is CASRDRADSPLHF. In nucleotides, the CDR3 is TGTGCCAGCAGGGACAGGGCGGATTCACCCCTCCACTTT. The chain carries TRBV7-6 and TRBJ1-6, with 8 bases lining up with TRBD1. CDR1 is SGHVS, CDR2 FNYEAQ, per germline. Trimming at V came to 6 bases and at J to 8 bases, leaving 3 bases not matched to a gene. The CDR3 extends over 13 amino acids.